Each of the 20 T cell receptor beta chains below was sequenced from the same sample in a study of T cell responses to AZD1222 COVID-19 vaccine. The data were produced by immunoSEQ multiplex PCR, yet TCRdb's version contains in-frame clones alone and is incomplete. The data contain roughly 87,000 clones, 75% to 90% of them singletons. The sequencing used peripheral blood, collected 28 days after the second AZD1222 dose. These receptors were collected from an adult who received the AZD1222 COVID-19 vaccine.

The gene calls are TRBV10-3 and TRBJ2-7; 7 nucleotides line up with TRBD2. The J segment lost 5 bases and the V segment lost 5 bases, leaving 3 bases of the junction unmatched. The CDR3 has 12 amino acids. CDR1 and CDR2 from the germline V gene are ENHRY and SYGVKD. CDR3 sequence: CAISRLADEQYF. As DNA, the CDR3 is TGTGCCATCAGTCGACTAGCTGACGAGCAGTACTTC.

The V and J genes are TRBV11-1 and TRBJ1-6; D is undetermined. CDR1 and CDR2 from the germline V gene are SGHAT and FQDESV (reference sequence). Between the trimmed V and J ends, which lost 2 bases and 6 bases, there was a span of 8 bases. The CDR3 is 14 residues long. CDR3 coding DNA: TGTGCCAGCAGCTTAAGGGATTCTAATTCACCCCTCCACTTT. It specifies CASSLRDSNSPLHF.

The chain combines TRBV14 with TRBJ1-6; D is uncertain. Per germline, CDR1 SGHDN and CDR2 FVKESK. There are 15 residues in the CDR3. Trimming removed 0 bases from V and 8 bases from J, with 11 bases in between. The CDR3 spells CASSQDHGRYSPLHF. DNA of the CDR3: TGTGCCAGCAGCCAAGATCACGGCAGATATTCACCCCTCCACTTT.

This chain joins TRBV29-1 and TRBJ1-2, with TRBD1 identical over 7 bases. The CDR3 runs to 11 residues. V trimming: 7 bases; J trimming: 8 bases; junction bases outside the gene matches: 7. Germline CDR1 SQVTM, CDR2 ANQGSEA. In DNA form, the CDR3 reads TGCAGCGCCACAGGGGCTAGAGGCTACACCTTC. Encoded protein: CSATGARGYTF.

The V gene is TRBV7-3, the J gene TRBJ1-1; 12 positions agree with TRBD1. Germline V gene sequence: CDR1 SGHTA, CDR2 FQGTGA. The J segment lost 6 bases and the V segment lost 4 bases, leaving 9 bases of the junction unmatched. The CDR3 totals 16 residues. The CDR3 sequence: CASSSRDRGPNAEAFF. For the CDR3, the DNA is TGTGCCAGCAGCTCCCGGGACAGGGGGCCTAACGCTGAAGCTTTCTTT.

The chain is built from TRBV19 and TRBJ1-3; D unresolved. There are 12 residues in the CDR3. The ends were cut back, 7 bases at V and 0 bases at J, with 4 bases in the middle. Germline CDR1 LNHDA, CDR2 SQIVND (reference sequence). The CDR3 DNA sequence: TGTGCCAGTAAAAACTCTGGAAACACCATATATTTT. Translating it yields CASKNSGNTIYF. Complete variable domain (other parts from reference TRBV19 and TRBJ1-3): DGGITQSPKYLFRKEGQNVTLSCEQNLNHDAMYWYRQDPGQGLRLIYYSQIVNDFQKGDIAEGYSVSREKKESFPLTVTSAQKNPTAFYLCASKNSGNTIYFGEGSWLTVV.

This clone was counted a single time. J is TRBJ2-5 and V is TRBV6-4; 8 bases map to TRBD2. Trimming removed 5 bases from V and 2 bases from J; junction bases left unmatched: 4. CDR3 length: 14 residues. From germline, CDR1 is MRHNA and CDR2 SNTAGT. The CDR3 nucleotides are TGTGCCAGCAGTCCCGGGGGGGCACAAGAGACCCAGTACTTC. Residues: CASSPGGAQETQYF.

The table lists this clone with a few counts. The sample carries other DNA sequences with the same CDR3. The rearrangement links TRBV18 to TRBJ2-5, with D perhaps matching TRBD1 (6 bases). This CDR3 is 13 amino acids long. Trimming removed 2 bases at V and 2 bases at J, with 6 bases between. In germline, CDR1 is KGHSH, CDR2 LQKENI. The CDR3: CASSPGTQETQYF. The CDR3 region has the DNA TGTGCCAGCTCACCAGGGACACAAGAGACCCAGTACTTC.

The chain is built from TRBV11-3 and TRBJ2-1; weak D call: TRBD2 (7 bases). The length of the CDR3 is 15 residues. Trimming left V 5 bases short and J 5 bases short, with 16 bases between. Germline CDR1 reads SGHNT; CDR2 reads YENEEA. The CDR3 protein is CASSPKRGGHNEQFF. In DNA, the CDR3 is TGTGCCAGCAGCCCAAAGAGGGGGGGGCACAATGAGCAGTTCTTC.

V and J are TRBV12-5 and TRBJ1-1, with a weak D call TRBD1 (5 bases). The CDR3 covers 14 residues. Germline assignment: CDR1 LGHNT and CDR2 FRNRAP. V lost 5 bases to trimming and J lost 4 bases, with 14 bases between them. The CDR3 sequence: CASGPGEGSTEAFF. The CDR3 region has the DNA TGTGCTAGTGGTCCGGGGGAGGGGAGCACTGAAGCTTTCTTT.

The chain carries TRBV4-1 and TRBJ1-2; 11 bases match TRBD1. Looked up from germline, CDR1 is MGHRA and CDR2 is YSYEKL. The V segment lost 6 bases and the J segment 8 bases; nucleotides outside the gene matches: 11. The CDR3 is 15 residues long. The CDR3 protein is CASSYRDRGLEGYTF. In DNA form, the CDR3 reads TGCGCCAGCAGTTACCGGGACAGGGGGTTGGAAGGCTACACCTTC.

This clone was seen a single time. The gene calls are TRBV19 and TRBJ2-3, with 7 bases lining up with TRBD1. The CDR3 spans 15 residues. J was trimmed by 1 base and V by 5 bases; bases with no gene match: 6. Germline-derived CDR1 and CDR2 are LNHDA and SQIVND (reference sequence). The CDR3 here is CASSPRQGGTDTQYF. For the CDR3, the DNA is TGTGCCAGTAGTCCCCGACAGGGAGGCACAGATACGCAGTATTTT.

The chain carries TRBV7-3 and TRBJ1-2; TRBD1 agrees at 7 bases. V was clipped by 4 bases and J by 8 bases; unmatched bases: 7. CDR3 size: 13 residues. Germline lookup yields CDR1 SGHTA and CDR2 FQGTGA. As DNA, the CDR3 is TGTGCCAGCAGCTACCAGGACAGGAGGGGCTACACCTTC. Translating gives CASSYQDRRGYTF. The full variable domain, in which reference TRBV7-3 and TRBJ1-2 provide the parts outside the CDR3, is GAGVSQTPSNKVTEKGKYVELRCDPISGHTALYWYRQSLGQGPEFLIYFQGTGAADDSGLPNDRFFAVRPEGSVSTLKIQRTERGDSAVYLCASSYQDRRGYTFGSGTRLTVV.

This rearrangement joins TRBV11-2 to TRBJ1-3; 7 positions agree with TRBD1. J lost 1 base, V lost 6 bases, and 6 bases had no gene match. Germline CDR1 is SGHAT and CDR2 is FQNNGV. This CDR3 contains 15 residues. In DNA form, the CDR3 reads TGTGCCAGCAGTTACCAGGGGGGTTCTGGAAACACCATATATTTT. It encodes CASSYQGGSGNTIYF.

This clone has just one count. The rearrangement uses TRBV6-4 and TRBJ1-5; unclear D gene. Trimming removed 6 bases from V and 7 bases from J, with 13 bases in between. Germline CDR1 and CDR2: MRHNA and SNTAGT. The CDR3 spans 13 residues. CDR3 in amino acids: CASRAGQGQPQHF. CDR3 DNA: TGTGCCAGCAGGGCAGGCCAAGGGCAGCCCCAGCATTTT.

This chain links TRBV5-1 with TRBJ1-6, with D possibly matching TRBD1 (5 bases). Germline lookup yields CDR1 SGHRS and CDR2 YFSETQ. V lost 4 bases, J lost 9 bases, and 14 bases lay in between. The CDR3 is 14 amino acids. The CDR3 DNA reads TGCGCCAGCAGCGCGGATGGGGCGGGTTCACCCCTCCACTTT. It yields the protein CASSADGAGSPLHF.

The V gene is TRBV30, the J gene TRBJ2-3, with TRBD2 identical over 8 bases. CDR1 GTSNPN and CDR2 SVGIG come from the germline V gene (reference sequence). Unmatched junction bases numbered 2, after V lost 0 bases and J lost 0 bases. This CDR3 comprises 15 residues. The CDR3 spells CAWSVTGGSTDTQYF. The CDR3 bases are TGTGCCTGGAGTGTGACGGGGGGGAGCACAGATACGCAGTATTTT.

The V and J genes are TRBV27 and TRBJ2-7; maybe TRBD2 (5 bases). Germline assignment: CDR1 MNHEY and CDR2 SMNVEV (reference sequence). Trimming cost V 5 bases and J 3 bases, with 17 bases left between them. The length of the CDR3 is 15 residues. This CDR3 reads CASSPAGTEFYEQYF. CDR3 DNA sequence: TGTGCCAGCAGTCCCGCGGGTACTGAGTTCTACGAGCAGTACTTC.

This clone has only a few counts. V and J are TRBV28 and TRBJ2-7; perhaps D is TRBD1 or TRBD2 (5 bases each). The CDR3 is made up of 15 amino acids. Germline V lookup: CDR1 MDHEN, CDR2 SYDVKM. V lost 7 bases, J lost 0 bases, and 16 bases lay in between. Written as DNA, the CDR3 is TGTGCCAGCATCAGCCAGGGACGGAGCTCCTACGAGCAGTACTTC. Residues: CASISQGRSSYEQYF. Variable domain in full (rest from reference TRBV28 and TRBJ2-7): DVKVTQSSRYLVKRTGEKVFLECVQDMDHENMFWYRQDPGLGLRLIYFSYDVKMKEKGDIPEGYSVSREKKERFSLILESASTNQTSMYLCASISQGRSSYEQYFGPGTRLTVT.

The chain is built from TRBV7-2 and TRBJ1-2; a possible D gene is TRBD1 (6 bases). V was trimmed by 5 bases and J by 5 bases, leaving 27 bases between them. The CDR3 runs to 18 residues. In germline, CDR1 is SGHTA, CDR2 FQGNSA. The CDR3 here is CASSLHPFNRAAGYGYTF. The DNA of the CDR3 is TGTGCCAGCAGCCTCCACCCATTCAACAGGGCTGCGGGGTATGGCTACACCTTC.